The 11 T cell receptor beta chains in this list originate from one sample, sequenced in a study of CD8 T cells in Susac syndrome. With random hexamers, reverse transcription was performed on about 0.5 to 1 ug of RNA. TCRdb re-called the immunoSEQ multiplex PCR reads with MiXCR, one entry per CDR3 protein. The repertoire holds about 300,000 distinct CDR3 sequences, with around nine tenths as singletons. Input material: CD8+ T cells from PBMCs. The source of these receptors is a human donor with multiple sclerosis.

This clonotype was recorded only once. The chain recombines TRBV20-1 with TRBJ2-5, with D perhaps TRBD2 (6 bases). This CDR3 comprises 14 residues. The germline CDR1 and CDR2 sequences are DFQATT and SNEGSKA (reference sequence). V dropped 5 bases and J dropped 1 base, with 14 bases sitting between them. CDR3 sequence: CSAGGKGLQETQYF. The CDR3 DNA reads TGCAGTGCTGGGGGGAAAGGCCTCCAAGAGACCCAGTACTTC.

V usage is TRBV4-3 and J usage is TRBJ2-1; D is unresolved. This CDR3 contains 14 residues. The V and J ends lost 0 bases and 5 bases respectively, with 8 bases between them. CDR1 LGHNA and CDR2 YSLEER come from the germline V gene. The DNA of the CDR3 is TGCGCCAGCAGCCAAGATAACGGAGACAATGAGCAGTTCTTC. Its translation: CASSQDNGDNEQFF.

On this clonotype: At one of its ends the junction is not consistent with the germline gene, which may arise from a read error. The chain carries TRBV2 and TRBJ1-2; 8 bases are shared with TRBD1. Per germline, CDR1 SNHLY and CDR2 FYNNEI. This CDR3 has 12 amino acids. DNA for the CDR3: TGCGCGGAGGTATCAGGGGGCGATGGCTACACCTTC. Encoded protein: CAEVSGGDGYTF.

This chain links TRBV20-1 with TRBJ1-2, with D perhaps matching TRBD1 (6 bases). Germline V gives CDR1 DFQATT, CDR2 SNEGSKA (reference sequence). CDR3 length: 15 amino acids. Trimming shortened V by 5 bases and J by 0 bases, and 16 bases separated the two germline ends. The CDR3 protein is CSAYTGYWANYGYTF. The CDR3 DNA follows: TGCAGTGCTTATACAGGGTACTGGGCTAACTATGGCTACACCTTC.

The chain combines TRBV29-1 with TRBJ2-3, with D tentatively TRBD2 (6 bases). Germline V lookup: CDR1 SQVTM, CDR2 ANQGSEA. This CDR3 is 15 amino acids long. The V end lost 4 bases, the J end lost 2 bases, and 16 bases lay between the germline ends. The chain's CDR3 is CSVGGDGLNTDTQYF. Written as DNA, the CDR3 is TGCAGCGTTGGAGGGGACGGACTAAACACAGATACGCAGTATTTT.

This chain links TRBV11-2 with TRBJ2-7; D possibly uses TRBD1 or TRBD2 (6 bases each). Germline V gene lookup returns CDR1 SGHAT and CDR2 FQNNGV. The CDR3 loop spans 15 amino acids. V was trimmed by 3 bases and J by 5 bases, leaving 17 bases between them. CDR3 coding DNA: TGTGCCAGCAGCTTCATGTTCGGGGGCTCGAACGAGCAGTACTTC. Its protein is CASSFMFGGSNEQYF. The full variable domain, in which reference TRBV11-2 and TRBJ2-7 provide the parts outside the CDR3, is EAGVAQSPRYKIIEKRQSVAFWCNPISGHATLYWYQQILGQGPKLLIQFQNNGVVDDSQLPKDRFSAERLKGVDSTLKIQPAKLEDSAVYLCASSFMFGGSNEQYFGPGTRLTVT.

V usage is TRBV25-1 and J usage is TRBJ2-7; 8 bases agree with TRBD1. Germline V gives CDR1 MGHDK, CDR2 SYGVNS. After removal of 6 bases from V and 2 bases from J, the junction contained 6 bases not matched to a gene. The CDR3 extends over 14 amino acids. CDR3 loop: CASSQRDRPYEQYF. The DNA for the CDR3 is TGTGCCAGCAGCCAGAGGGACAGGCCCTACGAGCAGTACTTC.

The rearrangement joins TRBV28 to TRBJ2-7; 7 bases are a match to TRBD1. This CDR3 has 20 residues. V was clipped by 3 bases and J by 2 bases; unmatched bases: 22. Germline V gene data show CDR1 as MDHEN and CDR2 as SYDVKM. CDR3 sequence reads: CASSLVSLGQGVSFPYEQYF. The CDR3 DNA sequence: TGTGCCAGCAGTTTGGTCTCCCTAGGCCAGGGGGTATCCTTCCCCTACGAGCAGTACTTC.

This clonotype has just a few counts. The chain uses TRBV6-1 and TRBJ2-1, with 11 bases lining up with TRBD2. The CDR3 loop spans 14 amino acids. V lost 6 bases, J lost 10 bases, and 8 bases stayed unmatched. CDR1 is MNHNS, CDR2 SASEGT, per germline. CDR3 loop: CASSSGTSGEEQFF. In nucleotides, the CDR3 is TGTGCCAGCAGCTCCGGGACTAGCGGCGAAGAGCAGTTCTTC.

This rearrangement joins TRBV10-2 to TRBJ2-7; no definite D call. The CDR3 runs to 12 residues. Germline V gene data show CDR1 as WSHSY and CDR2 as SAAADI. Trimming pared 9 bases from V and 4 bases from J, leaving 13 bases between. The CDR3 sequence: CASYDTKYEQYF. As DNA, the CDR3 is TGCGCCAGTTACGACACGAAGTACGAGCAGTACTTC.

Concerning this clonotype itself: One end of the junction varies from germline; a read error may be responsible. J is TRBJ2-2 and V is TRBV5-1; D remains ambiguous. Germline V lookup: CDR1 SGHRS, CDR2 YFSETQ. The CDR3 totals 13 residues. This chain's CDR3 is CVSSLRYTGELFF. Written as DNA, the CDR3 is TGCGTCAGCAGTCTCCGATACACCGGGGAGCTGTTTTTT.